This T cell receptor (beta chain) emerged from a study of T cell changes during pregnancy in multiple sclerosis. This table comes from immunoSEQ multiplex PCR, and its TCRdb copy is limited to in-frame clones, with some not included. Of 85,000 to 90,000 clones listed, 94% were seen once; the top ten hold roughly 1.7%. The CDR3 is made up of 16 amino acids. The germline V and J ends were trimmed by 5 bases and 0 bases, with 14 bases remaining between them. CDR1 and CDR2 from the germline V gene are MDHEN and SYDVKM. The rearrangement uses TRBV28 and TRBJ1-5, with D possibly TRBD1 on 5 matching bases. The receptor was isolated from a female donor in good health, enrolled as a control in a pregnancy study. This sample comprised peripheral blood, obtained after pregnancy. Here the CDR3 DNA reads TGTGCCAGCAGTGATGAGGGACTGGATAGCAATCAGCCCCAGCATTTT. The encoded protein is CASSDEGLDSNQPQHF. The full variable domain, rest sourced from reference TRBV28 and TRBJ1-5, is DVKVTQSSRYLVKRTGEKVFLECVQDMDHENMFWYRQDPGLGLRLIYFSYDVKMKEKGDIPEGYSVSREKKERFSLILESASTNQTSMYLCASSDEGLDSNQPQHFGDGTRLSIL.